Reported below is one T cell receptor beta chain. The data were produced by immunoSEQ multiplex PCR, yet TCRdb's version contains in-frame clones alone and is incomplete. The sample has over 85,000 clones, roughly 94% seen once; the top ten hold around 0.31%. This sample is part of a study of technical replicates of blood from a few donors. V was clipped by 9 bases and J by 1 base, with 13 bases between them. CDR3 length: 13 residues. Germline assignment: CDR1 SGHTS and CDR2 YDEGEE. The receptor was derived from a human donor in good health. The V gene is TRBV5-8, the J gene TRBJ2-5; D may be TRBD1 (6 bases). The sample was T cells isolated from PBMCs. The chain's CDR3 is CATNTGIQETQYF. As DNA, the CDR3 is TGTGCCACAAATACAGGGATCCAAGAGACCCAGTACTTC.